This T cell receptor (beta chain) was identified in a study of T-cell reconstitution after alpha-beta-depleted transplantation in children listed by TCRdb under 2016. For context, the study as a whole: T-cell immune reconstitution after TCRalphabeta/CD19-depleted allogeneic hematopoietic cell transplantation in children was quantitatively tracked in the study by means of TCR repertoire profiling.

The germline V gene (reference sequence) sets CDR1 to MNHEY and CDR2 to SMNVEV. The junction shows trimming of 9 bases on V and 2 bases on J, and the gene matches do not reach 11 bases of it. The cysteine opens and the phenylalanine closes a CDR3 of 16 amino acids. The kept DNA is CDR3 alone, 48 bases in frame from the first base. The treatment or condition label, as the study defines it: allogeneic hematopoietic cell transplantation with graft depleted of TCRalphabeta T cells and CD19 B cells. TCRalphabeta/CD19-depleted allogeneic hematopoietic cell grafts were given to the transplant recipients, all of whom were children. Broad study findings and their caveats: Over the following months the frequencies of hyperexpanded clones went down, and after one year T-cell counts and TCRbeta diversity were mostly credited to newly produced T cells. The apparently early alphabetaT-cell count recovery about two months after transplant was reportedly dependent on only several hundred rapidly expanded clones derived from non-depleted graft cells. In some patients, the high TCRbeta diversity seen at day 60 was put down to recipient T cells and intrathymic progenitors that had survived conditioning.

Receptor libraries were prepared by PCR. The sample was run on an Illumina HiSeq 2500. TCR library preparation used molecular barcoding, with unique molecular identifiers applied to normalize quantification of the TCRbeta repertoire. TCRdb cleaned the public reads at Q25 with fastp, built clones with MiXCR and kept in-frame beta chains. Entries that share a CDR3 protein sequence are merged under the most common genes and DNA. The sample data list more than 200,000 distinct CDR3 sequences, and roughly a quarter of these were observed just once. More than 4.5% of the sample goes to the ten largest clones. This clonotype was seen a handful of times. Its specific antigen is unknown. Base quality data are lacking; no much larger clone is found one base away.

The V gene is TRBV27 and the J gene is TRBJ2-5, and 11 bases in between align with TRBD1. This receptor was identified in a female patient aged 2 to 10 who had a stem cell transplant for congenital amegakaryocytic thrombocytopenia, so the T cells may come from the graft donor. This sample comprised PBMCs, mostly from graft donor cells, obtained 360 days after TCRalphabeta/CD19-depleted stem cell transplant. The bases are TGTGCCAGGATGGGACAGGGGGTTGGCATGCAAGAGACCCAGTACTTC. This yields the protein CARMGQGVGMQETQYF.